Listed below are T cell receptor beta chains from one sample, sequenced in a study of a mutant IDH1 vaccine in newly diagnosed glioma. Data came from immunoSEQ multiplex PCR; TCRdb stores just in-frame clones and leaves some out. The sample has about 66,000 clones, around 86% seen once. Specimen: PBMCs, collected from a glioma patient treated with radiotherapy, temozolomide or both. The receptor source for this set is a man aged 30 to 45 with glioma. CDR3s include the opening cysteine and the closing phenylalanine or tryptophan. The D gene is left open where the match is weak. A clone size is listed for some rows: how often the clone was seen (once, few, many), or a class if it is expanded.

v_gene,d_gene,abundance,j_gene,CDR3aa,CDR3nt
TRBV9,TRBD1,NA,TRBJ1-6,CASSAQQGATDSPLHF,TGTGCCAGCAGCGCTCAACAGGGGGCGACAGATTCACCCCTCCACTTT
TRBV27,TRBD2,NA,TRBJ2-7,CASSSPGTSGAYEQYF,TGTGCCAGCAGTTCCCCCGGGACTAGCGGCGCCTACGAGCAGTACTTC
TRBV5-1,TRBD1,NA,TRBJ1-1,CASSPYAGTGTYTEAFF,TGCGCCAGCAGCCCCTACGCCGGGACAGGGACCTACACTGAAGCTTTCTTT
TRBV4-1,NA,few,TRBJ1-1,CASSLVGTEGRTEAFF,TGCGCCAGCAGCCTCGTCGGGACGGAGGGGCGCACTGAAGCTTTCTTT
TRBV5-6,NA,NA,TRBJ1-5,CASNTQGGSQPQHF,TGTGCCAGCAACACGCAAGGGGGGAGTCAGCCCCAGCATTTT
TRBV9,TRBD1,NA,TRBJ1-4,CASSLGQGNEKLFF,TGTGCCAGCAGCCTTGGACAGGGGAATGAAAAACTGTTTTTT
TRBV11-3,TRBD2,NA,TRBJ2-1,CASSPNWRGGNEQFF,TGTGCCAGCAGCCCTAATTGGCGGGGGGGCAATGAGCAGTTCTTC
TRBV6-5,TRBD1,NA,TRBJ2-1,CASSSRQGVNNEQFF,TGTGCCAGCAGTTCCCGACAGGGGGTTAACAATGAGCAGTTCTTC
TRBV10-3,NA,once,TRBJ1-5,CAISEFRFPLGNQPQHF,TGTGCCATCAGTGAGTTTCGGTTCCCTTTGGGCAATCAGCCCCAGCATTTT
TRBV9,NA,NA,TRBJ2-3,CASSAHPGIDTQYF,TGTGCCAGCAGCGCCCACCCGGGAATAGATACGCAGTATTTT
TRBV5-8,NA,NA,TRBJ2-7,CASSYRRGRTSYEQYF,TGTGCCAGCAGCTACCGCAGGGGGAGGACGTCCTACGAGCAGTACTTC
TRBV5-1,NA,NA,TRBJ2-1,CASSSAGTSSYNEQFF,TGCGCCAGCAGCTCGGCCGGGACATCCTCCTACAATGAGCAGTTCTTC
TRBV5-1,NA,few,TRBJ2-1,CASSGHLGGDEQFF,TGCGCCAGCAGCGGGCATTTGGGGGGCGATGAGCAGTTCTTC
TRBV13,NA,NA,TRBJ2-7,CASSIGQRGVEQYF,TGTGCCAGCAGCATCGGACAGCGCGGGGTCGAGCAGTACTTC
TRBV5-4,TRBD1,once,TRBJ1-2,CASSQGGKYGYTF,TGTGCCAGCAGCCAGGGGGGGAAGTATGGCTACACCTTC
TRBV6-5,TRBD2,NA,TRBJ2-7,CASGLRGYEQYF,TGTGCCAGCGGCCTGCGGGGGTACGAGCAGTACTTC
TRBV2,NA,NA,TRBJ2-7,CASIPSRATYEQYF,TGTGCCAGCATACCCTCCAGGGCCACCTACGAGCAGTACTTC
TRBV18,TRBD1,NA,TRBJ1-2,CASSPQDRLPGGF,TGTGCCAGCTCACCCCAGGACAGGCTCCCTGGGGGCTTC
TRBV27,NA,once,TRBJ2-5,CASAAANPTGQETQYF,TGTGCCAGCGCTGCGGCCAATCCGACGGGACAAGAGACCCAGTACTTC
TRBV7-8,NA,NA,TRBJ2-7,CASSLESRAGSYEQYF,TGTGCCAGCAGCTTAGAGTCAAGAGCAGGATCCTACGAGCAGTACTTC
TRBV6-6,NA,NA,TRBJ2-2,CASSSLRGGELFF,TGTGCCAGCAGCTCTCTTCGGGGAGGGGAGCTGTTTTTT
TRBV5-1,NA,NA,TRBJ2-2,CASSLVAGNTGELFF,TGCGCCAGCAGCTTGGTTGCCGGCAACACCGGGGAGCTGTTTTTT
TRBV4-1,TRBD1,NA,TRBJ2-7,CASSQSPGGPYYEQYF,TGCGCCAGCAGCCAAAGCCCAGGGGGCCCTTACTACGAGCAGTACTTC
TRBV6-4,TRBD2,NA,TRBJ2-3,CASSEAGGTTDTQYF,TGTGCCAGCAGTGAAGCGGGGGGGACCACAGATACGCAGTATTTT
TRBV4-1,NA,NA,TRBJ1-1,CASSRSVSAAEAFF,TGCGCCAGCAGCCGCTCAGTGTCTGCGGCTGAAGCTTTCTTT
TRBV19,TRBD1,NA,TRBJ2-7,CASSIFPDRDSYEQYF,TGTGCCAGTAGTATTTTCCCCGACAGGGACTCCTACGAGCAGTACTTC